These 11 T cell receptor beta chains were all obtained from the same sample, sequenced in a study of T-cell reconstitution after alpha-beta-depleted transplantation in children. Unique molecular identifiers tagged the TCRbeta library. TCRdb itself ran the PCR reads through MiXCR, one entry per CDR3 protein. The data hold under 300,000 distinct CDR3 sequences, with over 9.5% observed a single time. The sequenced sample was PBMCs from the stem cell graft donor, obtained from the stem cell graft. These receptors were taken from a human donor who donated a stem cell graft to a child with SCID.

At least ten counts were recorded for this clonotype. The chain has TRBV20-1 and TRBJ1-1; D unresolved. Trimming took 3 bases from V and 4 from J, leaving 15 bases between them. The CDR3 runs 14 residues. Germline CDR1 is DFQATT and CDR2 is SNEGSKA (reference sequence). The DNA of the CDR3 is TGCAGTGCTAGGCCCCGTGGGAGTGGCACTGAAGCTTTCTTT. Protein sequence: CSARPRGSGTEAFF.

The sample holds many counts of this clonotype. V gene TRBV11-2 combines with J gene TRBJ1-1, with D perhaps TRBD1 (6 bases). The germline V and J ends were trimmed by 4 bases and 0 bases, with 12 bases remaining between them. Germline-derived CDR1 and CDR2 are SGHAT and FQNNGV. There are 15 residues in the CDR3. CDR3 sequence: CASSWLQGLNTEAFF. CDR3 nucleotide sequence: TGTGCCAGCAGCTGGCTCCAGGGGTTGAACACTGAAGCTTTCTTT.

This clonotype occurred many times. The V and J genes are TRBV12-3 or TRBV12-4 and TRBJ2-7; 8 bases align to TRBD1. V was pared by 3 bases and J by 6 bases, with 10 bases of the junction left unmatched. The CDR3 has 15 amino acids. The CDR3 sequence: CASSLGPGGSGEQYF. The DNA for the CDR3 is TGTGCCAGCAGTTTGGGTCCAGGGGGCTCTGGCGAGCAGTACTTC.

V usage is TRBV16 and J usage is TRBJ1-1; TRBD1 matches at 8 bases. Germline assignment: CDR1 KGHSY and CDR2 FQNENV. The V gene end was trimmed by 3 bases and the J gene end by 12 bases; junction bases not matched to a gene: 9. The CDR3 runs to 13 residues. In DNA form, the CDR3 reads TGTGCCAGCAGCCACCCGGGACAGGTCGTACCTTTCTTT. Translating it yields CASSHPGQVVPFF.

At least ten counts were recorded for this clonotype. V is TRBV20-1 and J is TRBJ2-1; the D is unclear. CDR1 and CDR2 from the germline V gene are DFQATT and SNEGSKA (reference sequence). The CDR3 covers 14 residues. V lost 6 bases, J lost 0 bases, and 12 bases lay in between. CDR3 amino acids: CSAKDGRSYNEQFF. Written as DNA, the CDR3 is TGCAGTGCCAAGGACGGTCGCTCCTACAATGAGCAGTTCTTC.

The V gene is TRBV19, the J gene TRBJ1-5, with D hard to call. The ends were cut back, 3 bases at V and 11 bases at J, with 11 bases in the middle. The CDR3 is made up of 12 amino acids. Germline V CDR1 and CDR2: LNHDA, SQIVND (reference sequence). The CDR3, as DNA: TGTGCCAGTAGTATGAGCGGCAAAGCCCAGCATTTT. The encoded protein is CASSMSGKAQHF.

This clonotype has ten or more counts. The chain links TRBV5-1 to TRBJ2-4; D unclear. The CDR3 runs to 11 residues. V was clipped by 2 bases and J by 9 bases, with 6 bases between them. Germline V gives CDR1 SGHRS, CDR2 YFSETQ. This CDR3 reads CASSLLGIQYF. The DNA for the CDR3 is TGCGCCAGCAGCTTACTTGGCATTCAGTACTTC.

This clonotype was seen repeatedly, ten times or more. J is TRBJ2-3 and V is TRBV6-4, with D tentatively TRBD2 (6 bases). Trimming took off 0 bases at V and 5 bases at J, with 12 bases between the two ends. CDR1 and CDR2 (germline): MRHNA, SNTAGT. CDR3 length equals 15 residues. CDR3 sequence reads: CASSDSGGEGDTQYF. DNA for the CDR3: TGTGCCAGCAGTGACTCCGGGGGTGAGGGAGATACGCAGTATTTT.

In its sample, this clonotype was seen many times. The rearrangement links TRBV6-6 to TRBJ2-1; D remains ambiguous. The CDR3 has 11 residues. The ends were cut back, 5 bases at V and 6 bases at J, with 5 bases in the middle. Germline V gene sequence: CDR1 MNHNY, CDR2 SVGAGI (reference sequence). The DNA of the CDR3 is TGTGCCAGCAGTAAGGGCAATGAGCAGTTCTTC. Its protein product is CASSKGNEQFF.

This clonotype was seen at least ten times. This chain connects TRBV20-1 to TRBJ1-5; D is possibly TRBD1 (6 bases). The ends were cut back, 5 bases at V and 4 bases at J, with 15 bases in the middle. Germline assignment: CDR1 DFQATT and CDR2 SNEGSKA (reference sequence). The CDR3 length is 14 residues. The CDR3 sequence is CSARGTLGNQPQHF. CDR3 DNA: TGCAGTGCTCGGGGGACATTAGGAAATCAGCCCCAGCATTTT.

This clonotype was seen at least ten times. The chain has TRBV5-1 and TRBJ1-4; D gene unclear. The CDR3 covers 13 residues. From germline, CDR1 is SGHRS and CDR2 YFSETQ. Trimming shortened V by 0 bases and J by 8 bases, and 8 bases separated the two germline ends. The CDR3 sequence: CASSLGHMEKLFF. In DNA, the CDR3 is TGCGCCAGCAGCTTGGGACACATGGAAAAACTGTTTTTT.